This T cell receptor beta chain was recovered during a study of blood T cell repertoires in COVID-19. Whole-study context: The samples span acute and convalescent COVID-19 from the United States, Italy and Spain.

The CDR3 length is 13 residues. Germline V gene sequence: CDR1 WSHSY, CDR2 SAAADI. The V end lost 7 bases, the J end lost 2 bases, and 11 bases lay between the germline ends. Original processing methods: The assay estimated nucleated cells by amplifying reference gene primers. TCRdb keeps only in-frame clones here, not all; method: immunoSEQ multiplex PCR. V and J calls plus clone size are reproduced from that table; the DNA served to infer D and trimming. Of some 200,000 clones listed, 75% to 90% are singletons. All enrollees were roughly 18 to 89 years old and from fewer than 25 US areas. Participants' own reports of clinical history determined their cohort assignment.

What was sequenced was PBMCs or T cells enriched from blood (not recorded which). The clonotype comes from a woman aged 18-29 years in a cohort exposed to, infected with or recovered from COVID-19 (not recorded which). V usage is TRBV10-2 and J usage is TRBJ1-1; tentatively, D is TRBD1 (6 bases). The CDR3 sequence: CASNYRVNTEAFF. Written as DNA, the CDR3 is TGCGCCAGCAATTACAGGGTAAACACTGAAGCTTTCTTT.